A selection of T cell receptor beta chains follows, all from one sample in a study of shared clonotypes between healthy human individuals. Libraries were prepared by immunoSEQ multiplex PCR; TCRdb keeps only in-frame clonotypes and omits some of them. The table shows some 2,000,000 clones, with 95% occurring only once. The sequenced sample consisted of naive CD4+ T cells sorted from blood. The receptors originated from a man aged 18 to 30 in good health. The CDR3 runs from the conserved cysteine through the conserved F or W. The D gene is left open where the match is weak. The size entry is marked missing in some rows and otherwise reads once, few, many or a size class.

CDR3aa: CASSLGQGISPLHF
CDR3nt: TGCGCCAGCAGCTTGGGACAGGGTATTTCACCCCTCCACTTT
d_gene: TRBD1
abundance: once
j_gene: TRBJ1-6
v_gene: TRBV5-1

CDR3aa: CAISESVPGQGQGEQYF
CDR3nt: TGTGCCATCAGTGAGTCTGTGCCGGGACAGGGCCAGGGCGAGCAGTACTTC
d_gene: TRBD1
abundance: many
j_gene: TRBJ2-7
v_gene: TRBV10-3

CDR3aa: CASSLSFTGVNYGYTF
CDR3nt: TGTGCCAGCAGCTTATCTTTCACAGGGGTGAACTATGGCTACACCTTC
d_gene: TRBD1
abundance: -
j_gene: TRBJ1-2
v_gene: TRBV13

CDR3aa: CASSQITGEQYF
CDR3nt: TGTGCCAGCAGCCAAATAACGGGGGAGCAGTACTTC
d_gene: -
abundance: -
j_gene: TRBJ2-7
v_gene: TRBV7-9

CDR3aa: CASSLATGTEGSKQYF
CDR3nt: TGTGCCAGCAGTTTAGCGACCGGGACAGAGGGGTCCAAGCAGTACTTC
d_gene: TRBD1
abundance: -
j_gene: TRBJ2-7
v_gene: TRBV27

CDR3aa: CASSPPGQFGWNSPLHF
CDR3nt: TGTGCCAGCTCACCACCGGGACAGTTCGGATGGAATTCACCCCTCCACTTT
d_gene: TRBD1
abundance: -
j_gene: TRBJ1-6
v_gene: TRBV18

CDR3aa: CASSQTGWEFMNTEAFF
CDR3nt: TGTGCCAGCAGCCAAACGGGTTGGGAGTTCATGAACACTGAAGCTTTCTTT
d_gene: -
abundance: -
j_gene: TRBJ1-1
v_gene: TRBV13

CDR3aa: CAWSGSVPADTQYF
CDR3nt: TGTGCCTGGAGTGGGAGCGTCCCGGCGGATACGCAGTATTTT
d_gene: -
abundance: -
j_gene: TRBJ2-3
v_gene: TRBV30

CDR3aa: CASSREARGGAREQYF
CDR3nt: TGTGCCAGCAGCCGAGAGGCGAGGGGGGGGGCTCGCGAGCAGTACTTC
d_gene: -
abundance: -
j_gene: TRBJ2-7
v_gene: TRBV4-2

CDR3aa: CASSLAGGLSSYEQYF
CDR3nt: TGTGCCAGCAGCTTAGCGGGGGGATTATCTTCCTACGAGCAGTACTTC
d_gene: -
abundance: -
j_gene: TRBJ2-7
v_gene: TRBV7-8

CDR3aa: CASRATGNTGELFF
CDR3nt: TGCGCCAGCAGGGCGACAGGAAACACCGGGGAGCTGTTTTTT
d_gene: -
abundance: -
j_gene: TRBJ2-2
v_gene: TRBV10-1

CDR3aa: CASSEKRLAGGEVGNQPQHF
CDR3nt: TGTGCCAGCAGTGAAAAGAGGTTGGCAGGGGGCGAAGTAGGCAATCAGCCCCAGCATTTT
d_gene: TRBD1
abundance: -
j_gene: TRBJ1-5
v_gene: TRBV6-1

CDR3aa: CASSLEGHWGGDEQYF
CDR3nt: TGTGCCAGCAGCTTAGAGGGACATTGGGGAGGGGACGAGCAGTACTTC
d_gene: -
abundance: once
j_gene: TRBJ2-7
v_gene: TRBV7-2

CDR3aa: CASSFQAGTGIYEQYF
CDR3nt: TGTGCCAGCAGTTTTCAAGCCGGGACAGGGATTTACGAGCAGTACTTC
d_gene: TRBD1
abundance: -
j_gene: TRBJ2-7
v_gene: TRBV27

CDR3aa: CASSLSKGRYEAFF
CDR3nt: TGTGCCAGCAGCTTATCAAAGGGACGGTATGAAGCTTTCTTT
d_gene: -
abundance: once
j_gene: TRBJ1-1
v_gene: TRBV11-2

CDR3aa: CSAGHFQETQYF
CDR3nt: TGCAGCGCAGGACATTTCCAAGAGACCCAGTACTTC
d_gene: -
abundance: -
j_gene: TRBJ2-5
v_gene: TRBV29-1

CDR3aa: CAWSVRGSTDTQYF
CDR3nt: TGTGCCTGGAGTGTTCGCGGGAGCACAGATACGCAGTATTTT
d_gene: -
abundance: -
j_gene: TRBJ2-3
v_gene: TRBV30

CDR3aa: CASSAPGTVEYEQYF
CDR3nt: TGTGCCAGCAGTGCGCCGGGGACAGTAGAGTACGAGCAGTACTTC
d_gene: TRBD1
abundance: -
j_gene: TRBJ2-7
v_gene: TRBV27

CDR3aa: CASSLVTGNVNEQFF
CDR3nt: TGTGCCAGCAGCTTAGTAACAGGCAATGTGAATGAGCAGTTCTTC
d_gene: -
abundance: -
j_gene: TRBJ2-1
v_gene: TRBV7-2

CDR3aa: CASSVSGRSLNEQFF
CDR3nt: TGTGCCAGCAGCGTAAGCGGGAGGAGTTTAAATGAGCAGTTCTTC
d_gene: TRBD2
abundance: -
j_gene: TRBJ2-1
v_gene: TRBV9

CDR3aa: CASSPSATGQVSNQPQHF
CDR3nt: TGTGCCAGCAGCCCCTCGGCTACGGGACAGGTTAGCAATCAGCCCCAGCATTTT
d_gene: TRBD1
abundance: -
j_gene: TRBJ1-5
v_gene: TRBV28

CDR3aa: CASSEGLASYEQYF
CDR3nt: TGTGCCAGTAGTGAGGGACTCGCCTCCTACGAGCAGTACTTC
d_gene: -
abundance: -
j_gene: TRBJ2-7
v_gene: TRBV19

CDR3aa: CASSPGSKVETQYF
CDR3nt: TGTGCCAGCAGCCCGGGATCTAAAGTAGAGACCCAGTACTTC
d_gene: -
abundance: -
j_gene: TRBJ2-5
v_gene: TRBV7-9

CDR3aa: CASSTSGAYNEQFF
CDR3nt: TGTGCCAGTAGTACTAGCGGGGCCTACAATGAGCAGTTCTTC
d_gene: TRBD2
abundance: -
j_gene: TRBJ2-1
v_gene: TRBV19

CDR3aa: CASSRRLAGATDTQYF
CDR3nt: TGTGCCAGCAGTCGCAGACTAGCGGGAGCTACAGATACGCAGTATTTT
d_gene: TRBD2
abundance: -
j_gene: TRBJ2-3
v_gene: TRBV27

CDR3aa: CASSRSRDFGNEKLFF
CDR3nt: TGCGCCAGCAGCCGATCCAGGGATTTTGGTAATGAAAAACTGTTTTTT
d_gene: -
abundance: many
j_gene: TRBJ1-4
v_gene: TRBV4-1

CDR3aa: CASMAGGATNEKLFF
CDR3nt: TGTGCCAGCATGGCAGGGGGCGCAACTAATGAAAAACTGTTTTTT
d_gene: TRBD1
abundance: -
j_gene: TRBJ1-4
v_gene: TRBV2

CDR3aa: CAISGGGASTDTQYF
CDR3nt: TGTGCCATCAGTGGCGGGGGGGCTAGCACAGATACGCAGTATTTT
d_gene: TRBD2
abundance: -
j_gene: TRBJ2-3
v_gene: TRBV10-3

CDR3aa: CASSKLAGGLTDTQYF
CDR3nt: TGTGCCAGCAGCAAACTAGCGGGGGGGCTCACAGATACGCAGTATTTT
d_gene: TRBD2
abundance: -
j_gene: TRBJ2-3
v_gene: TRBV11-2

CDR3aa: CASMASSGSWEGYF
CDR3nt: TGTGCCAGCATGGCGTCTAGCGGGAGTTGGGAGGGGTACTTC
d_gene: TRBD2
abundance: -
j_gene: TRBJ2-7
v_gene: TRBV6-5

CDR3aa: CATSRDLLGGRESYNEQFF
CDR3nt: TGTGCCACCAGCAGAGATCTTCTGGGGGGGCGGGAGTCTTACAATGAGCAGTTCTTC
d_gene: -
abundance: -
j_gene: TRBJ2-1
v_gene: TRBV15

CDR3aa: CATSRDLDNSPLHF
CDR3nt: TGTGCCACCAGCAGGGACTTAGATAATTCACCCCTCCACTTT
d_gene: -
abundance: -
j_gene: TRBJ1-6
v_gene: TRBV15

CDR3aa: CASSRQDMNTEAFF
CDR3nt: TGCGCCAGCAGCCGACAGGATATGAACACTGAAGCTTTCTTT
d_gene: -
abundance: -
j_gene: TRBJ1-1
v_gene: TRBV5-1

CDR3aa: CASSLAGGPGETQYF
CDR3nt: TGTGCCAGCAGCTTAGCGGGAGGGCCAGGGGAGACCCAGTACTTC
d_gene: TRBD2
abundance: -
j_gene: TRBJ2-5
v_gene: TRBV6-5

CDR3aa: CASSYTGQSYEQYF
CDR3nt: TGTGCCAGCAGTTACACGGGACAGAGCTACGAGCAGTACTTC
d_gene: TRBD1
abundance: -
j_gene: TRBJ2-7
v_gene: TRBV5-6

CDR3aa: CASSGGRGDYNSPLHF
CDR3nt: TGTGCCAGCAGCGGGGGCAGGGGCGACTATAATTCACCCCTCCACTTT
d_gene: -
abundance: -
j_gene: TRBJ1-6
v_gene: TRBV5-6

CDR3aa: CASSAAGTGHSYEQYF
CDR3nt: TGTGCCAGCAGCGCCGCGGGGACAGGGCACTCCTACGAGCAGTACTTC
d_gene: TRBD1
abundance: -
j_gene: TRBJ2-7
v_gene: TRBV7-2

CDR3aa: CASSQDLRGTDTQYF
CDR3nt: TGCGCCAGCAGCCAAGATCTCAGGGGCACAGATACGCAGTATTTT
d_gene: -
abundance: -
j_gene: TRBJ2-3
v_gene: TRBV4-3

CDR3aa: CASSPRVAGGATQETQYF
CDR3nt: TGTGCCAGCTCACCAAGGGTGGCTGGCGGGGCCACTCAAGAGACCCAGTACTTC
d_gene: -
abundance: -
j_gene: TRBJ2-5
v_gene: TRBV18

CDR3aa: CASSQGTGSSPLHF
CDR3nt: TGTGCCAGCAGTCAGGGGACAGGATCTTCACCCCTCCACTTT
d_gene: TRBD1
abundance: -
j_gene: TRBJ1-6
v_gene: TRBV6-5

CDR3aa: CASSPREVEAFF
CDR3nt: TGTGCCAGCTCACCACGAGAGGTTGAAGCTTTCTTT
d_gene: -
abundance: -
j_gene: TRBJ1-1
v_gene: TRBV18

CDR3aa: CSVALAGVMGNEQFF
CDR3nt: TGCAGCGTTGCACTAGCGGGAGTCATGGGCAATGAGCAGTTCTTC
d_gene: TRBD2
abundance: once
j_gene: TRBJ2-1
v_gene: TRBV29-1

CDR3aa: CASGRQENSPLHF
CDR3nt: TGTGCCAGTGGCAGACAGGAAAATTCACCCCTCCACTTT
d_gene: -
abundance: once
j_gene: TRBJ1-6
v_gene: TRBV19

CDR3aa: CASSPLIGETQYF
CDR3nt: TGTGCCAGCTCGCCTCTTATAGGGGAGACCCAGTACTTC
d_gene: -
abundance: -
j_gene: TRBJ2-5
v_gene: TRBV18

CDR3aa: CASRTPGQGGYEQYF
CDR3nt: TGTGCCAGCAGAACTCCGGGACAGGGCGGGTACGAGCAGTACTTC
d_gene: TRBD1
abundance: once
j_gene: TRBJ2-7
v_gene: TRBV6-1

CDR3aa: CASREGTGVIYEQYF
CDR3nt: TGTGCCAGCAGAGAAGGGACAGGTGTGATCTACGAGCAGTACTTC
d_gene: TRBD1
abundance: -
j_gene: TRBJ2-7
v_gene: TRBV25-1

CDR3aa: CAISGTGGYTEAFF
CDR3nt: TGTGCCATCAGTGGGACGGGGGGGTACACTGAAGCTTTCTTT
d_gene: -
abundance: -
j_gene: TRBJ1-1
v_gene: TRBV10-3

CDR3aa: CASSLAGNTIYF
CDR3nt: TGTGCCAGCAGCTTAGCGGGAAACACCATATATTTT
d_gene: -
abundance: -
j_gene: TRBJ1-3
v_gene: TRBV7-9

CDR3aa: CASSFGDRGNIQYF
CDR3nt: TGTGCCAGCAGTTTTGGGGATCGGGGAAACATTCAGTACTTC
d_gene: -
abundance: -
j_gene: TRBJ2-4
v_gene: TRBV28

CDR3aa: CASSFRDNTEAFF
CDR3nt: TGTGCCAGCAGCTTCCGGGACAACACTGAAGCTTTCTTT
d_gene: -
abundance: -
j_gene: TRBJ1-1
v_gene: TRBV7-3